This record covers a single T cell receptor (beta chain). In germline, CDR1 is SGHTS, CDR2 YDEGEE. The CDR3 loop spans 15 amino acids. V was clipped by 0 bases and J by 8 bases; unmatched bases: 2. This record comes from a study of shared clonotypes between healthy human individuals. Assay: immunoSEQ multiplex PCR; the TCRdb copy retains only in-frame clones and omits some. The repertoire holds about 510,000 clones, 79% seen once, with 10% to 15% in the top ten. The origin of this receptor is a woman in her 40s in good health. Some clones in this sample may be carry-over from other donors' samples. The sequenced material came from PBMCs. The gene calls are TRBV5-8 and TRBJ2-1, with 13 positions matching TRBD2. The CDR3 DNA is TGTGCCAGCAGCTTGGAACTAGCGGGAGGGTATGAGCAGTTCTTC. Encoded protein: CASSLELAGGYEQFF.